This T cell receptor (beta chain) was identified during a study of cytomegalovirus exposure and HLA in healthy donors. Study-wide points: Most CMV-associated TCR beta chains were later found to appear HLA-restricted.

PCR involved 60 Vbeta and 13 Jbeta primers. Clones were sequenced by immunoSEQ multiplex PCR, and TCRdb holds only the in-frame ones, with some missing. The profile covers about 180,000 clones, with 77% appearing a single time and approximately 3.7% taken by the ten largest. To note about this clone: Its matching antigen is unknown.

The CDR3 is 11 amino acids. Trimming shortened V by 0 bases and J by 14 bases, and 10 bases separated the two germline ends. Sequencing input: PBMCs. This receptor was identified in a woman aged 55-75 years in good health and CMV-seropositive. This chain links TRBV23-1 with TRBJ1-1; D ambiguous. TRBV23-1 is an ORF for which the function is uncertain. The CDR3 DNA reads TGCGCCAGCAGTCAATCAGTCAGGTACTTCTTT. Its protein is CASSQSVRYFF.